The count of the clone carrying this TCR beta chain is one. The same CDR3 also results from other DNA sequences found in this sample. This sample was included in a study of blood T cell repertoires in COVID-19. Study summary: Nucleic acid was either cDNA or gDNA, and it came from T cells, B-cell-depleted T cells, or PBMCs.

Here immunoSEQ multiplex PCR was the method, and the copy in TCRdb shows in-frame clones only, minus some. Of approximately 200,000 clones detected, approximately 85% appear once; the ten largest clones hold 2.9%. J was trimmed by 4 bases and V by 3 bases; bases with no gene match: 5. The CDR3 covers 16 residues. CDR1 is KGHDR, CDR2 SFDVKD, per germline. V and J are TRBV24-1 and TRBJ2-1, with 10 positions matching TRBD1. Sequenced input: peripheral blood. The receptor was derived from a man aged 45-65 years who had recovered from COVID-19. The CDR3 DNA reads as TGTGCCACCAGTGATCCGACAGGGGGCGGGTACAATGAGCAGTTCTTC. This gives the protein CATSDPTGGGYNEQFF.